These 2 T cell receptor beta chains originate from one sample sequenced in a study of cytomegalovirus exposure and HLA in healthy donors. 60 Vbeta and 13 Jbeta primers were used in PCR. Profiled with immunoSEQ multiplex PCR; TCRdb holds only in-frame clones, not every one. Of some 97,000 clones listed, approximately 68% were seen once; the top ten hold about 4.4%. Sequencing was carried out using PBMCs. These TCRs come from a woman between 18 and 30 years old in good health and CMV-seropositive.

The J gene is TRBJ2-1, the V gene TRBV4-3; 8 bases map to TRBD1. This CDR3 is 17 amino acids long. The V segment lost 2 bases and the J segment 7 bases; nucleotides outside the gene matches: 13. Germline assignment: CDR1 LGHNA and CDR2 YSLEER. CDR3 residues: CASSQYGQGIFGNEQFF. The CDR3, as DNA: TGCGCCAGCAGCCAATACGGACAGGGAATTTTCGGGAATGAGCAGTTCTTC.

The rearrangement joins TRBV12-5 to TRBJ2-3, with 9 positions matching TRBD1. After removal of 5 bases from V and 2 bases from J, the junction contained 11 bases not matched to a gene. Germline values: CDR1 LGHNT, CDR2 FRNRAP. CDR3 length: 17 residues. CDR3 nucleotides: TGTGCTAGTGGTCAAACTTCGGGACAGGGCTTCACAGATACGCAGTATTTT. It specifies CASGQTSGQGFTDTQYF.